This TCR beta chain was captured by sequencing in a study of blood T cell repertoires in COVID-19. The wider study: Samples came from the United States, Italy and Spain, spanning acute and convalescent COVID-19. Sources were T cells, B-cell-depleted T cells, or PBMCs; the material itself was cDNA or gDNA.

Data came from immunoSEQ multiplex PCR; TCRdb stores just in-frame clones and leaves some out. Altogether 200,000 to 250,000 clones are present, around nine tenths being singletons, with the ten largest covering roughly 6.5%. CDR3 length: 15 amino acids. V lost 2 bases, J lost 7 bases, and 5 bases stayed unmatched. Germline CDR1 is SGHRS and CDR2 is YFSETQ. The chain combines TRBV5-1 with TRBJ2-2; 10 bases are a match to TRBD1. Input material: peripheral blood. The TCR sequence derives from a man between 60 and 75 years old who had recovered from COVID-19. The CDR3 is CASSFRQGAVGELFF. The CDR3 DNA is TGCGCCAGCAGCTTTCGACAGGGGGCGGTCGGGGAGCTGTTTTTT.